The 27 T cell receptor beta chains listed next were all sequenced from one sample in a study of blood T cell repertoires in COVID-19. The table came from immunoSEQ multiplex PCR; TCRdb's copy has only in-frame clones and leaves some out. The sample records fewer than 95,000 clones, about 84% being singletons. The sample comprised peripheral blood. The receptors shown here come from a human donor in a cohort sampled during active COVID-19.

The chain joins TRBV27 to TRBJ1-5; D ambiguous. With 6 bases removed from V and 1 base from J, the gap between germline ends came to 13 bases. There are 15 residues in the CDR3. The V gene's germline CDR1 is MNHEY and CDR2 SMNVEV (reference sequence). In nucleotides, the CDR3 is TGTGCCAGCAGCGCCGGGAGGAGAAGCAATCAGCCCCAGCATTTT. This encodes CASSAGRRSNQPQHF.

This chain uses TRBV2 with TRBJ1-2; TRBD1 might be the D (6 bases). Trimming removed 5 bases at V and 6 bases at J, with 16 bases between. The CDR3 extends over 14 amino acids. The germline V gene encodes CDR1 SNHLY and CDR2 FYNNEI. DNA for the CDR3: TGTGCCAGCAGTAACCCGGTGGGGGCGCATGGCTACACCTTC. Its translation is CASSNPVGAHGYTF.

The chain employs TRBV12-5 and TRBJ2-5, with 8 bases matching TRBD1. Germline V lookup: CDR1 LGHNT, CDR2 FRNRAP. Trimming at V came to 4 bases and at J to 5 bases, leaving 9 bases not matched to a gene. This CDR3 has 15 amino acids. The CDR3 loop is CASGSGQGQEETQYF. DNA for the CDR3: TGTGCTAGTGGTTCCGGACAGGGACAGGAGGAGACCCAGTACTTC.

The V and J genes are TRBV6-6 and TRBJ1-1, with no clear D. The V end was cut by 7 bases, the J end by 1 base, with 13 bases between. The CDR3 is 14 residues long. Germline V gene lookup returns CDR1 MNHNY and CDR2 SVGAGI (reference sequence). CDR3: CASILRLRNTEAFF. The CDR3 coding sequence is TGTGCCAGCATCCTCAGGCTAAGGAACACTGAAGCTTTCTTT.

This rearrangement joins TRBV5-1 to TRBJ2-7; 7 positions match TRBD1. Germline CDR1 SGHRS, CDR2 YFSETQ. The CDR3 spans 17 residues. Trimming cost V 3 bases and J 2 bases; bases outside gene matches: 14. CDR3 sequence (DNA): TGCGCCAGCAGCTATGACAGGGAAAATCTCCCCGCCTACGAGCAGTACTTC. Protein product: CASSYDRENLPAYEQYF.

This clone was seen once. The chain employs TRBV2 and TRBJ1-1, with a weak D call TRBD1 (6 bases). Trimming shortened V by 6 bases and J by 5 bases, and 16 bases separated the two germline ends. CDR3 size: 14 residues. The germline CDR1 and CDR2 sequences are SNHLY and FYNNEI. This CDR3 is CASRPKQGGTEAFF. The CDR3 nucleotides are TGTGCCAGCAGGCCTAAACAGGGAGGGACTGAAGCTTTCTTT.

The chain employs TRBV9 and TRBJ2-7; tentatively, D is TRBD2 (5 bases). With 3 bases removed from V and 3 bases from J, the gap between germline ends came to 16 bases. The CDR3 has 15 amino acids. CDR1 and CDR2 (germline): SGDLS, YYNGEE. The CDR3 sequence is CASSGPEGSLYEQYF. The CDR3 DNA follows: TGTGCCAGCAGCGGCCCCGAGGGCAGCCTCTACGAGCAGTACTTC.

The rearrangement links TRBV27 to TRBJ1-2, with D unresolved. Trimming took off 2 bases at V and 4 bases at J, with 14 bases between the two ends. Germline lookup yields CDR1 MNHEY and CDR2 SMNVEV (reference sequence). The CDR3 extends over 15 amino acids. DNA for the CDR3: TGTGCCAGCAGTTTAGAGGGAGTGTTTAGCTATGGCTACACCTTC. Translating gives CASSLEGVFSYGYTF.

V usage is TRBV6-1 and J usage is TRBJ1-1; D is undetermined. The CDR3 sequence is 12 residues long. Germline CDR1 MNHNS, CDR2 SASEGT. Trimming left V 3 bases short and J 3 bases short, with 5 bases between. The CDR3 loop reads CASSERYTEAFF. The CDR3 DNA sequence: TGTGCCAGCAGTGAGAGGTACACTGAAGCTTTCTTT.

The chain links TRBV20-1 to TRBJ1-5, with unresolved D. Trimming removed 6 bases at V and 9 bases at J, with 12 bases between. This CDR3 is built from 11 residues. From germline, CDR1 is DFQATT and CDR2 SNEGSKA (reference sequence). For the CDR3, the DNA is TGCAGTGCCCCATGGCGGGGGCCCCAGCATTTT. It translates to CSAPWRGPQHF.

The rearrangement uses TRBV19 and TRBJ1-6; possibly TRBD1 for D (6 bases). Germline lookup yields CDR1 LNHDA and CDR2 SQIVND (reference sequence). This CDR3 has 14 residues. Deletions cut 0 bases from V and 7 bases from J, with 7 bases between. The DNA of the CDR3 is TGTGCCAGTAGTATAGAGAGGGGGAATTCACCCCTCCACTTT. Translated, it gives CASSIERGNSPLHF.

The chain combines TRBV7-2 with TRBJ1-5; D call uncertain. This CDR3 comprises 14 residues. Trimming stripped 5 bases from V and 6 bases from J, with 14 bases between. Germline loops: CDR1 SGHTA, CDR2 FQGNSA. The CDR3 DNA follows: TGTGCCAGCAGCGAAACGGGTGGGAGTCAGCCCCAGCATTTT. Protein: CASSETGGSQPQHF.

This clone was counted once. The V and J genes are TRBV6-1 and TRBJ1-5; no definite D call. This CDR3 has 13 residues. V was cut by 2 bases and J by 7 bases, with 9 bases left in between. Per germline, CDR1 MNHNS and CDR2 SASEGT. The DNA of the CDR3 is TGTGCCAGCAGTGAACACATTCCCCAGCCCCAGCATTTT. Encoded protein: CASSEHIPQPQHF.

J is TRBJ2-3 and V is TRBV3-1 (or the pseudogene TRBV3-2); tentatively, D is TRBD2 (5 bases). The CDR3 totals 15 residues. Germline values: CDR1 LGHDT, CDR2 YNNKEL (reference sequence). Trimming cost V 1 base and J 1 base, with 9 bases left between them. The CDR3 sequence is CASSQVPGGTDTQYF. In nucleotides, the CDR3 is TGTGCCAGCAGCCAAGTCCCCGGGGGCACAGATACGCAGTATTTT.

The chain is built from TRBV15 and TRBJ2-2, with 7 bases lining up with TRBD1. Losses at the gene ends were 1 base for V and 3 bases for J; bases not matched to a gene: 2. Germline CDR1 is LNHNV and CDR2 is YYDKDF (reference sequence). This CDR3 has 15 residues. The CDR3 bases are TGTGCCACCAGCAGAGGCCAGGGGGACACCGGGGAGCTGTTTTTT. It is translated as CATSRGQGDTGELFF.

Only a few counts were recorded for this clone. The chain employs TRBV4-2 and TRBJ1-4; weak D call: TRBD1 (5 bases). The CDR3 contains 15 residues. Trimming took off 1 base at V and 8 bases at J, with 14 bases between the two ends. Germline V CDR1 and CDR2: LGHNA, YNFKEQ. CDR3 sequence: CASSQGGQGREKLFF. The CDR3 DNA follows: TGTGCCAGCAGCCAAGGGGGCCAGGGTCGGGAAAAACTGTTTTTT.

V is TRBV5-1 and J is TRBJ2-2; unclear D gene. Germline V gives CDR1 SGHRS, CDR2 YFSETQ. The CDR3 totals 15 residues. The V gene lost 0 bases and the J gene lost 1 base, with 7 bases spanning the gap. Here the CDR3 reads CASSLARVNTGELFF. The CDR3 DNA reads TGCGCCAGCAGCTTGGCACGGGTGAACACCGGGGAGCTGTTTTTT.

This chain uses TRBV5-5 with TRBJ1-1; weak D call: TRBD1 (5 bases). Per germline, CDR1 SGHKS and CDR2 YYEKEE (reference sequence). Trimming took off 4 bases at V and 13 bases at J, with 14 bases between the two ends. The CDR3 extends over 11 amino acids. The CDR3 bases are TGTGCCAGCAGCCCGGGGGTAATGGATTTCTTT. It translates to CASSPGVMDFF.

The chain is built from TRBV5-3 and TRBJ1-2; D gene ambiguous. TRBV5-3 is an ORF; its function is uncertain. Trimming stripped 3 bases from V and 2 bases from J, with 14 bases between. The CDR3 sequence is 15 residues long. The CDR3 DNA is TGTGCCAGAAGCTCCTCTACCCCAATAAACTATGGCTACACCTTC. As protein: CARSSSTPINYGYTF.

The chain has TRBV29-1 and TRBJ2-3, with D possibly TRBD2 on 6 matching bases. The CDR3 is made up of 13 amino acids. The germline CDR1 and CDR2 sequences are SQVTM and ANQGSEA. Trimming removed 6 bases from V and 2 bases from J, with 12 bases in between. CDR3 coding DNA: TGCAGCGTCGGGAGCAGGTTCACAGATACGCAGTATTTT. Translated, it gives CSVGSRFTDTQYF.

This rearrangement joins TRBV12-5 to TRBJ2-6; TRBD1 matches at 8 bases. Germline CDR1 is LGHNT and CDR2 is FRNRAP. This CDR3 region has 21 residues. V shed 1 base and J 4 bases; nucleotides not matched to a gene: 18. The chain's CDR3 is CASGLARLGRGRFSGANVLTF. The CDR3 nucleotides are TGTGCTAGTGGTTTGGCTCGCCTTGGCAGGGGGCGCTTCTCCGGGGCCAACGTCCTGACTTTC.

The chain combines TRBV23-1 with TRBJ2-2; possibly TRBD1 for D (5 bases). TRBV23-1 is given ORF status, its function remaining uncertain. The length of the CDR3 is 14 residues. The germline V and J ends were trimmed by 0 bases and 6 bases, with 8 bases remaining between them. The CDR3 DNA follows: TGCGCCAGCAGTCAATCGCAGGGTCCCGGGGAGCTGTTTTTT. Translating gives CASSQSQGPGELFF.

In its sample, this clone ranks as medium-sized. The chain carries TRBV10-3 and TRBJ2-4; D perhaps matches TRBD2 (6 bases). V was shortened by 2 bases and J by 0 bases, with 11 bases between the two germline ends. CDR3 size: 16 residues. CDR1 and CDR2 (germline): ENHRY, SYGVKD. The CDR3 is CAISEPKGLAKNIQYF. CDR3 in DNA: TGTGCCATCAGTGAGCCGAAGGGACTAGCCAAAAACATTCAGTACTTC.

The gene calls are TRBV7-9 and TRBJ2-1; the match to TRBD2 covers 10 bases. V lost 5 bases, J lost 7 bases, and 11 bases stayed unmatched. The germline CDR1 and CDR2 sequences are SEHNR and FQNEAQ (reference sequence). The CDR3 consists of 16 residues. The CDR3 reads CASSRGSGGASNEQFF. In nucleotides, the CDR3 is TGTGCCAGCAGCCGCGGCAGCGGGGGGGCTTCAAATGAGCAGTTCTTC.

The chain uses TRBV9 and TRBJ2-3, with a possible D match to TRBD1 (5 bases). The CDR3 totals 14 residues. Trimming stripped 4 bases from V and 1 base from J, with 10 bases between. Germline V gene data show CDR1 as SGDLS and CDR2 as YYNGEE. DNA for the CDR3: TGTGCCAGCAGCCCAGAGACAGGCACAGATACGCAGTATTTT. This sequence encodes CASSPETGTDTQYF. The full variable domain, in which reference TRBV9 and TRBJ2-3 provide the parts outside the CDR3, is DSGVTQTPKHLITATGQRVTLRCSPRSGDLSVYWYQQSLDQGLQFLIQYYNGEERAKGNILERFSAQQFPDLHSELNLSSLELGDSALYFCASSPETGTDTQYFGPGTRLTVL.

The CDR3 spells CAISEPRGPTPFF. The DNA of the CDR3 is TGTGCCATCAGTGAGCCGAGGGGGCCAACGCCGTTCTTC. This sequence joins TRBV10-3 and TRBJ2-1; TRBD1 matches 7 bases. Per the germline V gene, CDR1 is ENHRY and CDR2 is SYGVKD. The CDR3 is 13 residues long. The V segment lost 2 bases and the J segment 15 bases; nucleotides outside the gene matches: 10.

V gene TRBV6-2 or TRBV6-3 combines with J gene TRBJ2-3; 7 positions match TRBD2. This CDR3 is built from 16 residues. CDR1 is MNHEY, CDR2 SVGEGT, per germline. Germline trimming cut 4 bases from V and 1 base from J; bases unmatched to any gene: 8. The DNA for the CDR3 is TGTGCCAGCAGTTCCGGACTAGTCGGCGGCACAGATACGCAGTATTTT. This encodes CASSSGLVGGTDTQYF.